The 16 T cell receptor beta chains listed next were all sequenced from one sample in a study of blood T cell dynamics during melanoma immunotherapy. Profiled with immunoSEQ multiplex PCR; TCRdb holds only in-frame clones, not every one. This table has fewer than 15,000 clones, roughly 90% appearing once. As for time point: week 3, after first cycle of checkpoint inhibitor. The sample in question was blood, obtained from a patient treated with checkpoint blockade. These receptor sequences come from a human donor with melanoma.

The chain uses TRBV9 and TRBJ1-2, with D perhaps matching TRBD1 (5 bases). The CDR3 is 17 residues long. Trimming took 0 bases from V and 3 from J, leaving 18 bases between them. Germline V gene sequence: CDR1 SGDLS, CDR2 YYNGEE. CDR3 loop: CASSVAASGTDYYGYTF. The CDR3 DNA reads TGTGCCAGCAGCGTAGCCGCCTCAGGGACGGACTACTATGGCTACACCTTC.

This clone was recorded a few times. V is TRBV7-2 and J is TRBJ1-1; 9 bases fit TRBD1. Germline assignment: CDR1 SGHTA and CDR2 FQGNSA. The CDR3 runs to 16 residues. Trimming at V came to 3 bases and at J to 0 bases, leaving 5 bases not matched to a gene. The CDR3 loop reads CASSFTGGGLNTEAFF. The CDR3 bases are TGTGCCAGCAGCTTCACAGGGGGCGGACTGAACACTGAAGCTTTCTTT.

This rearrangement joins TRBV19 to TRBJ1-1; a possible D gene is TRBD1 (6 bases). V was shortened by 4 bases and J by 4 bases, with 16 bases between the two germline ends. The CDR3 covers 15 residues. Germline V gene lookup returns CDR1 LNHDA and CDR2 SQIVND (reference sequence). CDR3 in amino acids: CASSKVGARGTEAFF. The CDR3 nucleotides are TGTGCCAGTAGTAAGGTGGGGGCGCGGGGCACTGAAGCTTTCTTT.

V is TRBV7-8 and J is TRBJ1-6; no firm D call. V dropped 2 bases and J dropped 7 bases, with 15 bases sitting between them. This CDR3 comprises 16 residues. Germline V gene sequence: CDR1 SGHVS, CDR2 FQNEAQ. CDR3 nucleotide sequence: TGTGCCAGCAGCTTACGGTTTGGTCAGAGGAATTCACCCCTCCACTTT. Translated, it gives CASSLRFGQRNSPLHF.

The chain couples TRBV21-1 to TRBJ2-7; the D call in the table, TRBD1, was not verified against the DNA. TRBV21-1 is a pseudogene segment. The CDR3 is 12 amino acids. In nucleotides, the CDR3 is TGTGCCAGCAGCCGGGACAGGGTACCGCAGTACTTC. It is translated as CASSRDRVPQYF.

This chain connects TRBV2 to TRBJ1-4; tentative D call: TRBD1 (5 bases). The V gene's germline CDR1 is SNHLY and CDR2 FYNNEI. V lost 5 bases and J 8 bases, leaving 12 bases between the germline ends. This CDR3 comprises 13 residues. The CDR3 spells CASSIGTGEKLFF. In nucleotides, the CDR3 is TGTGCCAGCAGTATCGGGACTGGGGAAAAACTGTTTTTT.

The gene calls are TRBV20-1 and TRBJ1-2; 8 bases are shared with TRBD1. The germline V gene encodes CDR1 DFQATT and CDR2 SNEGSKA (reference sequence). The CDR3 loop spans 11 amino acids. CDR3 DNA: TGCAGCCCCGGGACAGGCTATGGCTACACCTTC. Protein: CSPGTGYGYTF.

This rearrangement joins TRBV27 to TRBJ1-5; the D is unclear. The CDR3 consists of 14 residues. CDR1 is MNHEY, CDR2 SMNVEV, per germline (reference sequence). V lost 1 base, J lost 7 bases, and 11 bases lay in between. The CDR3 is CASSLWYGAQPQHF. The CDR3, as DNA: TGTGCCAGCAGTTTATGGTACGGCGCCCAGCCCCAGCATTTT.

The V and J genes are TRBV5-4 and TRBJ2-1; 8 nucleotides align to TRBD1. The trim removed 3 bases at V and 7 bases at J, leaving 9 bases unmatched. Looked up from germline, CDR1 is SGHNT and CDR2 is YYREEE (reference sequence). The CDR3 runs to 15 residues. This CDR3 is CASSSGGPGRNEQFF. The CDR3 nucleotides read TGTGCCAGCAGCTCAGGGGGCCCGGGGAGAAATGAGCAGTTCTTC.

This clone has a handful of counts. V gene TRBV9 combines with J gene TRBJ2-2, with TRBD2 as a possible D gene (5 bases). The CDR3 loop spans 13 amino acids. V was trimmed by 5 bases and J by 4 bases, leaving 9 bases between them. Per the germline V gene, CDR1 is SGDLS and CDR2 is YYNGEE. CDR3 in amino acids: CASSRGSTGELFF. DNA of the CDR3: TGTGCCAGCAGTCGAGGGAGCACCGGGGAGCTGTTTTTT.

The chain links TRBV27 to TRBJ2-3; D gene uncertain. V was cut by 3 bases and J by 2 bases, with 15 bases left in between. CDR3 length equals 16 residues. Germline-derived CDR1 and CDR2 are MNHEY and SMNVEV (reference sequence). The CDR3 sequence: CASSFLGQAVTDTQYF. The CDR3 nucleotides read TGTGCCAGCAGTTTCCTGGGCCAAGCAGTCACAGATACGCAGTATTTT.

The chain carries TRBV7-3 and TRBJ2-7, with D possibly TRBD1 on 6 matching bases. Germline-derived CDR1 and CDR2 are SGHTA and FQGTGA. The CDR3 runs 16 residues. Trimming took 0 bases from V and 4 from J, leaving 16 bases between them. The CDR3: CASSLTPRTDVYEQYF. The CDR3 coding sequence is TGTGCCAGCAGCTTAACGCCCCGGACAGATGTTTACGAGCAGTACTTC.

The rearrangement links TRBV19 to TRBJ2-3; the D is unclear. This CDR3 is 15 amino acids long. Trimming pared 8 bases from V and 3 bases from J, leaving 18 bases between. Germline V gene sequence: CDR1 LNHDA, CDR2 SQIVND (reference sequence). The CDR3 sequence: CASCSLRAGTDTQYF. CDR3 nucleotides: TGTGCCAGTTGCTCCCTCCGGGCTGGTACAGATACGCAGTATTTT.

V is TRBV7-9 and J is TRBJ1-5, with 10 bases aligning to TRBD1. Germline CDR1 and CDR2: SEHNR and FQNEAQ (reference sequence). V lost 5 bases, J lost 8 bases, and 3 bases stayed unmatched. The CDR3 length is 13 residues. CDR3 sequence reads: CASSHGTGEPQHF. Written as DNA, the CDR3 is TGTGCCAGCAGCCATGGGACAGGGGAGCCCCAGCATTTT.

CDR3 sequence (DNA): TGTGCCAGCAGTAGAGCCAGCGGGAGCTCCTCGGATACGCAGTATTTT. It codes for CASSRASGSSSDTQYF. The chain recombines TRBV27 with TRBJ2-3, with 8 bases matching TRBD2. Germline values: CDR1 MNHEY, CDR2 SMNVEV (reference sequence). J lost 6 bases, V lost 5 bases, and 13 bases had no gene match. This CDR3 is 16 amino acids long.

As to this clone: Different DNA sequences within this sample yield the same CDR3. This rearrangement joins TRBV10-3 to TRBJ1-2, with D possibly being TRBD1 (6 bases). Looked up from germline, CDR1 is ENHRY and CDR2 is SYGVKD. CDR3 length: 13 amino acids. The V gene lost 8 bases and the J gene lost 8 bases, with 18 bases spanning the gap. The CDR3 here is CAIGDRSREGYTF. In nucleotides, the CDR3 is TGTGCCATCGGAGACAGGTCACGAGAAGGCTACACCTTC.